This entry describes one T cell receptor (beta chain). This receptor's antigen is unknown. No per-base quality is available; no much larger clone lies one base away. TCRbeta CDR3 regions were amplified from genomic DNA using the immunoSEQ Assay, a bias-controlled multiplex PCR. Turning to the authors' computational methods: Within the assay, amplification of reference gene primers was used to estimate how many nucleated cells each sample contained. To quantify the absolute abundance of each unique TCRbeta CDR3 rearrangement, sequence reads were collapsed and filtered. Productive Simpson clonality was computed per sample as the square root of Simpson's diversity index over productive rearrangements. TCRdb holds this immuneACCESS table with in-frame rearrangements only. Some clones are missing; in checked studies, unresolved V genes explain under half, and the rest has no known cause. That table is the source of V, J and clone size, and D and trimming were worked out from the DNA. The sample contains about 220,000 clones, roughly nine tenths of them found a single time. Of the sample, roughly 2.7% falls within the top ten clones.

This specimen belongs to a study of blood T cell repertoires in COVID-19 (dated by TCRdb to the early 2020s). Broadly, across the study: The collaborator samples originated in the United States, Italy and Spain and spanned the acute and convalescent phases of COVID-19. The samples were drawn from two sources: the first 160 participants of the ongoing ImmuneRACE study, and 1,000 to 1,500 subjects contributed by 6 global collaborators. Where HLA class I and class II types were available, the types were taken from metadata supplied by the sample provider, not from assay-based typing. The repertoires were made available in a free public database intended to serve as a resource for research on the immune response to SARS-CoV-2. The material from the prospective study consisted of cDNA or gDNA derived from T cells, B-cell-depleted T cells, or PBMCs. Nearly every sample came with metadata listing a de-identified subject ID, COVID-19 status, age in years and sex. Deeply sampled blood TCRbeta repertoires from subjects exposed to, actively infected with, or recovered from COVID-19 were included in the dataset.

In the prospective study, participants were 18 to 89 years old, resided in 25 or so geographic areas of the United States, and were enrolled through a virtual design. Cohort assignment in the prospective study relied on participant-reported clinical history from a screening survey and a study questionnaire. Recovered participants in ImmuneRACE Cohort 3 were defined as having two consecutive negative NP/OP PCR tests, clearance from a healthcare professional, or resolution of symptoms. In the prospective study, mobile phlebotomists collected whole blood, serum and a nasopharyngeal or oropharyngeal swab from each participant. Over an approximately two-month period, participants in the prospective study had the option of providing additional blood draws and questionnaires. Prospective study blood samples were shipped either frozen or at room temperature before DNA extraction. Sequences SQVTM (CDR1) and ANQGSEA (CDR2) are obtained from the germline V gene. Deletion took 0 bases off V and 12 bases off J, with a span of 15 bases between the germline ends. From the cysteine up to the phenylalanine, the CDR3 has a length of 13 residues. This entry keeps only the CDR3 DNA: 39 bases, framed from base 1.

Overall study results and their limits: The quantity of clinical and demographic metadata differed by source and by participant and was supplied without curation.

This receptor was obtained from a woman aged 25-40 years who had recovered from COVID-19. Sequencing used PBMCs or T cells enriched from blood (not recorded which). The receptor chain draws on TRBV29-1 and TRBJ2-1; the D gene is perhaps TRBD1, on 5 matching bases. The nucleotide sequence reads TGCAGCGTTGAAGAAGTCAGGGTCTTTGGGCAGTTCTTC. Translated, it reads CSVEEVRVFGQFF.